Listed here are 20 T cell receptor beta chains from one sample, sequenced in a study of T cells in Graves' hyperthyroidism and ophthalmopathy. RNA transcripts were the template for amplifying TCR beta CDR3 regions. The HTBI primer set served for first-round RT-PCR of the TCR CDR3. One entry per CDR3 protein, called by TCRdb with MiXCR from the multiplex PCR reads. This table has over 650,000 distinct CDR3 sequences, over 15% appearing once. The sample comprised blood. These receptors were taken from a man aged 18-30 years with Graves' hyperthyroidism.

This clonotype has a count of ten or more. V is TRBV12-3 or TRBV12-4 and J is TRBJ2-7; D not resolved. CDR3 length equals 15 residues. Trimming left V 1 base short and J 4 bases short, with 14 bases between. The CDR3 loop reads CASSLEGSNPYEQYF. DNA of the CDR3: TGTGCCAGCAGTTTAGAAGGCAGTAACCCGTACGAGCAGTACTTC.

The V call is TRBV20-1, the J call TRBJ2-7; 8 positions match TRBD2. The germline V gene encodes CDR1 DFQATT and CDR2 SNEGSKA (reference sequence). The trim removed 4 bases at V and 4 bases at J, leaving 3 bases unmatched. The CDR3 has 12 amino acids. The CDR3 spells CSAISGSYEQYF. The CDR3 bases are TGCAGTGCTATCAGCGGGAGTTACGAGCAGTACTTC.

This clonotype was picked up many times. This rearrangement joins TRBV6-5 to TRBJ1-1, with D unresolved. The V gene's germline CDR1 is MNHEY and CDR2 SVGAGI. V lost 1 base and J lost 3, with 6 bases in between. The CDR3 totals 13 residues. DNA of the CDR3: TGTGCCAGCAGTTACTTAAGGGACACTGAAGCTTTCTTT. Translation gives CASSYLRDTEAFF.

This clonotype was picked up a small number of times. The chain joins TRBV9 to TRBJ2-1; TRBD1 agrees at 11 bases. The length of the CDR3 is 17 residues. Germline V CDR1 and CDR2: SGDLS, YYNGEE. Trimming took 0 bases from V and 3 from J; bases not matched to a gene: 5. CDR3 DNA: TGTGCCAGCAGCGTAGGTGGGGGGACAGGGGGCTACAATGAGCAGTTCTTC. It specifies CASSVGGGTGGYNEQFF. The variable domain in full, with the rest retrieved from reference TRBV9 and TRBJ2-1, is DSGVTQTPKHLITATGQRVTLRCSPRSGDLSVYWYQQSLDQGLQFLIQYYNGEERAKGNILERFSAQQFPDLHSELNLSSLELGDSALYFCASSVGGGTGGYNEQFFGPGTRLTVL.

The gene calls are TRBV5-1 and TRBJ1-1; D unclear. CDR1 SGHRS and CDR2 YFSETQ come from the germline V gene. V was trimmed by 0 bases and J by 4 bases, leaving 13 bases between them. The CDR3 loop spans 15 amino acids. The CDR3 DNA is TGCGCCAGCAGCTTGGCCAAGGTTGGCGGCACTGAAGCTTTCTTT. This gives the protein CASSLAKVGGTEAFF.

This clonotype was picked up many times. CDR3 in amino acids: CASSLSAIFDYGYTF. In nucleotides, the CDR3 is TGTGCCAGCAGCTTATCGGCGATATTTGACTATGGCTACACCTTC. The chain combines TRBV7-8 with TRBJ1-2; no reliable D call. Between the trimmed V and J ends, which lost 2 bases and 3 bases, there was a span of 13 bases. CDR3 size: 15 residues. Germline loops: CDR1 SGHVS, CDR2 FQNEAQ. Together with reference TRBV7-8 and TRBJ1-2, the CDR3 gives the full variable domain: GAGVSQSPRYKVAKRGQDVALRCDPISGHVSLFWYQQALGQGPEFLTYFQNEAQLDKSGLPSDRFFAERPEGSVSTLKIQRTQQEDSAVYLCASSLSAIFDYGYTFGSGTRLTVV.

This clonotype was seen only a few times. CDR3 nucleotides: TGTGCCAGCAGCCCTAGAGTGGGTTCTGCTGGAAACACCATATATTTT. Translation gives CASSPRVGSAGNTIYF. The J gene is TRBJ1-3, the V gene TRBV9, with D unclear. The germline V and J ends were trimmed by 4 bases and 2 bases, with 16 bases remaining between them. CDR3 size: 16 residues. In germline, CDR1 is SGDLS, CDR2 YYNGEE.

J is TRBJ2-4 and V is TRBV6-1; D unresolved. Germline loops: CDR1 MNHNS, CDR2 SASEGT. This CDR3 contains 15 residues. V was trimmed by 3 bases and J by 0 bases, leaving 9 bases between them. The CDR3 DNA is TGTGCCAGCAGTGATTTTTCTCTAGCCAAAAACATTCAGTACTTC. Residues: CASSDFSLAKNIQYF.

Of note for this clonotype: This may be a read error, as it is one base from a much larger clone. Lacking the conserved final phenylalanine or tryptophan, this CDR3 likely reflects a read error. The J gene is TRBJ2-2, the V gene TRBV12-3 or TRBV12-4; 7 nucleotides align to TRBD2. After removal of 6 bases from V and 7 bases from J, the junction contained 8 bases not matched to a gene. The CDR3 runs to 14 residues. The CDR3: CASSKASGGGELFL. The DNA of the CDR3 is TGTGCCAGCAGCAAAGCTAGCGGAGGCGGGGAGCTGTTTTTG.

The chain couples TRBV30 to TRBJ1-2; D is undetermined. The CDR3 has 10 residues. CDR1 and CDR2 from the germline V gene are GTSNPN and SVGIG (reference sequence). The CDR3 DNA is TGTGCTTCCCGGGCGTATGGCTACACCTTC. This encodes CASRAYGYTF. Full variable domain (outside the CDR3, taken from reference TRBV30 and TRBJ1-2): SQTIHQWPATLVQPVGSPLSLECTVEGTSNPNLYWYRQAAGRGLQLLFYSVGIGQISSEVPQNLSASRPQDRQFILSSKKLLLSDSGFYLCASRAYGYTFGSGTRLTVV.

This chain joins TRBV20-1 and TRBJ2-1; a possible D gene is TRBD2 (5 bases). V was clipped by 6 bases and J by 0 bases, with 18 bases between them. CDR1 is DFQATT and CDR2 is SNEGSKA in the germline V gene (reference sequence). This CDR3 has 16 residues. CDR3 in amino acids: CSAEASSASSYNEQFF. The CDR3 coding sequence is TGCAGTGCGGAGGCTTCTTCAGCGAGCTCCTACAATGAGCAGTTCTTC.

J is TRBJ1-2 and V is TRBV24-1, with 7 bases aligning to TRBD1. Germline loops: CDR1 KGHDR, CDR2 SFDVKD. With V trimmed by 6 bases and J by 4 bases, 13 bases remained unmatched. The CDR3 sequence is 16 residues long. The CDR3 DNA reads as TGTGCCACCAGTCCCGGGGGGACAGCGGCCTCCTATGGCTACACCTTC. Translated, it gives CATSPGGTAASYGYTF.

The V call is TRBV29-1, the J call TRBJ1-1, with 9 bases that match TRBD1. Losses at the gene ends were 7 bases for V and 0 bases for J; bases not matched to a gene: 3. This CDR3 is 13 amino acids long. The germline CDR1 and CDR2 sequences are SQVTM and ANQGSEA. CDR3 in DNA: TGCAGCGCCGGGGACAGGGTGAACACTGAAGCTTTCTTT. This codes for CSAGDRVNTEAFF.

The CDR3 reads CAWSVFRYNEQFF. CDR3 nucleotides: TGTGCCTGGAGTGTATTTCGCTACAATGAGCAGTTCTTC. The chain has TRBV30 and TRBJ2-1; no firm D call. Germline-derived CDR1 and CDR2 are GTSNPN and SVGIG (reference sequence). This CDR3 region has 13 residues. Trimming cost V 0 bases and J 3 bases, with 6 bases left between them.

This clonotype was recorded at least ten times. This CDR3 is CASSGSPHALYEQYF. In DNA form, the CDR3 reads TGTGCCAGCAGTGGCTCACCCCATGCCCTCTACGAGCAGTACTTC. The genes are TRBV27 and TRBJ2-7; no firm D call. Germline CDR1 MNHEY, CDR2 SMNVEV (reference sequence). The V end was cut by 5 bases, the J end by 3 bases, with 17 bases between. The CDR3 spans 15 residues.

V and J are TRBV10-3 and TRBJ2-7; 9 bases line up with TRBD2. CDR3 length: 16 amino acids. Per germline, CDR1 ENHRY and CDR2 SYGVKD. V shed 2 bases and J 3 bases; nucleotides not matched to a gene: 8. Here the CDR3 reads CAISETSVTSGYEQYF. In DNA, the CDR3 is TGTGCCATCAGTGAGACCTCTGTGACTAGCGGCTACGAGCAGTACTTC.

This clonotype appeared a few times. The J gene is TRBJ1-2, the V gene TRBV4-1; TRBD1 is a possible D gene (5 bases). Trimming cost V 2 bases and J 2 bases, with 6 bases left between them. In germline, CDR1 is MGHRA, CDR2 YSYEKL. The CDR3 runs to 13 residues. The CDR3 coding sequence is TGCGCCAGCAGCCAACCAGGGAACTATGGCTACACCTTC. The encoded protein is CASSQPGNYGYTF.

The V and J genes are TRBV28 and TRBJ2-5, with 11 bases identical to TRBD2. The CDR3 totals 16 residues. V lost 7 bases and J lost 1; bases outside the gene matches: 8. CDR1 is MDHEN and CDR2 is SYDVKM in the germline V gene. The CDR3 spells CASTLEGTSGQETQYF. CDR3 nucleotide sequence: TGTGCCAGCACGCTAGAGGGGACTAGCGGCCAAGAGACCCAGTACTTC.

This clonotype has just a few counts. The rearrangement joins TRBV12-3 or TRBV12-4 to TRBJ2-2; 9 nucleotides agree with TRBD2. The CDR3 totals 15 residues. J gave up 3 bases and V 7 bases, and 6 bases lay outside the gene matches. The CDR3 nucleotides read TGTGCCAGCATAACAGCGGGAGGAGACACCGGGGAGCTGTTTTTT. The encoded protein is CASITAGGDTGELFF.

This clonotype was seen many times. CDR3 coding DNA: TGTGCCAGCAGTGAAGCTTCTATCCTAACGGGTCAGCCCCAGCATTTT. Residues: CASSEASILTGQPQHF. V is TRBV6-1 and J is TRBJ1-5; no clear D gene. The CDR3 contains 16 residues. Trimming took off 0 bases at V and 6 bases at J, with 15 bases between the two ends. Germline-derived CDR1 and CDR2 are MNHNS and SASEGT.